This is a list of T cell receptor beta chains from one sample in a study of T cell repertoires in cytomegalovirus infection. TCRdb analysed the reads with MiXCR anew, one entry per CDR3 protein. The table has 200,000 to 250,000 distinct CDR3 sequences, around an eighth seen once; the top ten hold under 2%. Source material: PBMCs. These receptors were taken from a human donor in good health (CMV status not recorded). Some clones in this sample may be carry-over from other donors' samples. The CDR3 runs from the conserved cysteine through the conserved F or W. The order of the fields is clone size, V gene, J gene, D gene, CDR3 protein, CDR3 DNA. D genes are given only for firm matches. The size of a clone is reported for some rows only, either as once, few or many, or as a class for expanded clones.

>many|TRBV7-2|TRBJ1-6|TRBD1
CASSLDRGNSPLHF
TGTGCCAGCAGCTTGGACAGGGGTAATTCACCCCTCCACTTT
>few|TRBV15|TRBJ2-1|TRBD2
CATSRDLREGRNNEQFF
TGTGCCACCAGCAGAGATCTGCGGGAGGGTAGGAACAATGAGCAGTTCTTC
>many|TRBV7-8|TRBJ2-7|-
CASSWAPRDYEQYF
TGTGCCAGCAGCTGGGCCCCGCGGGATTACGAGCAGTACTTC
>many|TRBV19|TRBJ2-2|-
CATTDANTGELFF
TGTGCCACGACAGATGCGAACACCGGGGAGCTGTTTTTT
>many|TRBV7-2|TRBJ1-3|-
CASSSTGFGNTIYF
TGTGCCAGCAGCTCCACAGGATTCGGAAACACCATATATTTT
>few|TRBV30|TRBJ2-7|TRBD1
CAWSPDRGNSYEQYF
TGTGCCTGGAGTCCCGACAGGGGGAACTCCTACGAGCAGTACTTC
>many|TRBV28|TRBJ2-5|TRBD2
CASSSSGLAGVQETQYF
TGTGCCAGCAGTTCTTCCGGACTAGCGGGAGTCCAAGAGACCCAGTACTTC
>many|TRBV7-2|TRBJ2-2|TRBD2
CASSSSGGAAGELFF
TGTGCCAGCAGCTCGAGCGGGGGGGCCGCCGGGGAGCTGTTTTTT
>-|TRBV29-1|TRBJ2-5|-
CSVDSDSFTQETQYF
TGCAGCGTCGACTCCGACAGTTTCACCCAAGAGACCCAGTACTTC
>-|TRBV6-5|TRBJ2-5|-
CASRFVETQYF
TGTGCCAGCAGATTTGTGGAGACCCAGTACTTC
>few|TRBV20-1|TRBJ2-1|TRBD2
CSAQSPSGSWNEQFF
TGCAGTGCTCAGTCGCCTAGCGGGAGTTGGAATGAGCAGTTCTTC
>-|TRBV20-1|TRBJ1-5|-
CSASSRPGRTGNQPQHF
TGCAGTGCTAGTTCTAGGCCAGGCCGGACCGGCAATCAGCCCCAGCATTTT
>few|TRBV6-6|TRBJ1-2|TRBD1
CASSHWDTGGGYGYTF
TGTGCCAGCAGTCACTGGGATACAGGGGGAGGCTATGGCTACACCTTC
>-|TRBV14|TRBJ2-6|TRBD2
CASSKREFVSGANVLTF
TGTGCCAGCAGCAAGCGGGAATTCGTCTCTGGGGCCAACGTCCTGACTTTC
>-|TRBV19|TRBJ1-1|-
CASSIRVGPGTEAFF
TGTGCCAGTAGTATTCGGGTAGGCCCGGGCACTGAAGCTTTCTTT
>few|TRBV9|TRBJ2-3|TRBD2
CASSSTGTRNTDTQYF
TGTGCCAGCAGTTCCACCGGGACTAGGAATACAGATACGCAGTATTTT
>-|TRBV20-1|TRBJ2-5|-
CSSARGGGQETQYF
TGCAGTTCCGCTAGGGGTGGGGGCCAAGAGACCCAGTACTTC
>few|TRBV5-1|TRBJ2-7|-
CASSLVEPHEQYF
TGCGCCAGCAGCTTGGTGGAACCCCACGAGCAGTACTTC
>many|TRBV11-2|TRBJ2-1|-
CASSLDLGLGNEQFF
TGTGCCAGCAGCTTAGATCTAGGGTTGGGGAATGAGCAGTTCTTC
>-|TRBV28|TRBJ2-3|TRBD2
CASSPGGLAGVQYF
TGTGCCAGCAGTCCGGGAGGACTAGCCGGTGTGCAGTATTTT
>-|TRBV14|TRBJ1-6|-
CASRSETDNSPLHF
TGTGCCAGCCGTTCCGAGACAGATAATTCACCCCTCCACTTT
>many|TRBV3-1|TRBJ1-3|-
CASSQDTGDMFSGNTIYF
TGTGCCAGCAGCCAAGACACGGGGGACATGTTCTCTGGAAACACCATATATTTT
>many|TRBV7-9|TRBJ1-1|-
CASSSLDGNTEAFF
TGTGCCAGCAGCTCCCTGGACGGGAACACTGAAGCTTTCTTT
>many|TRBV12-3/TRBV12-4|TRBJ2-5|-
CASSPDGPQYF
TGTGCCAGCAGTCCCGATGGCCCCCAGTACTTC
>many|TRBV20-1|TRBJ1-4|TRBD1
CSASPTGPNEKLFF
TGCAGTGCTAGCCCGACAGGGCCTAATGAAAAACTGTTTTTT
>few|TRBV11-2|TRBJ1-1|TRBD1
CASRDGQGASNTEAFF
TGTGCCAGCAGAGATGGACAGGGGGCATCGAACACTGAAGCTTTCTTT
>-|TRBV6-5|TRBJ1-5|TRBD1
CASSYAGTGDQPQHF
TGTGCCAGCAGTTACGCCGGGACAGGGGATCAGCCCCAGCATTTT
>many|TRBV28|TRBJ1-5|-
CASSLGDRSNQPQHF
TGTGCCAGCAGTTTAGGTGACAGATCCAATCAGCCCCAGCATTTT
>-|TRBV5-6|TRBJ1-6|-
CASSLSVDLPLHF
TGTGCCAGCAGCTTGAGTGTGGATCTGCCCCTCCACTTT
>few|TRBV2|TRBJ1-3|-
CASSVSLSSGNTIYF
TGTGCCAGCAGTGTTTCACTTTCCTCTGGAAACACCATATATTTT
>few|TRBV15|TRBJ1-4|TRBD1
CATSSGTGEEKLFF
TGTGCCACCAGCTCCGGGACAGGGGAAGAAAAACTGTTTTTT
>few|TRBV29-1|TRBJ2-3|-
CSVGIDTQYF
TGCAGCGTGGGTATAGATACGCAGTATTTT
>-|TRBV6-2/TRBV6-3|TRBJ1-5|-
CASRSFLVGQPQHF
TGTGCCAGCAGATCCTTCCTTGTGGGTCAGCCCCAGCATTTT
>many|TRBV6-2/TRBV6-3|TRBJ2-4|-
CASTSTQGGSPKNIQYF
TGTGCCAGCACCTCGACACAGGGGGGGTCTCCCAAAAACATTCAGTACTTC
>few|TRBV2|TRBJ2-2|TRBD1
CASRRTGGLSGELFF
TGTGCCAGCAGACGGACAGGGGGCTTGTCCGGGGAGCTGTTTTTT
>few|TRBV28|TRBJ1-5|-
CASRLNWDVNQPQHF
TGTGCCAGCAGACTAAACTGGGACGTCAATCAGCCCCAGCATTTT
>many|TRBV7-2|TRBJ2-1|TRBD2
CASSLGLAGVNEQFF
TGTGCCAGCAGCCTCGGACTAGCGGGGGTTAATGAGCAGTTCTTC
>many|TRBV12-3/TRBV12-4|TRBJ1-2|-
CASSFLTEGDYGYTF
TGTGCCAGCAGTTTCCTGACAGAAGGCGACTATGGCTACACCTTC
>-|TRBV6-9|TRBJ1-2|-
CASSYSRDRAPVQYGYTF
TGTGCCAGCAGTTATTCGAGGGACCGGGCGCCGGTACAGTATGGCTACACCTTC
>many|TRBV28|TRBJ1-1|TRBD1
CASSSGQGNMNTEAFF
TGTGCCAGCAGTTCGGGACAGGGGAACATGAACACTGAAGCTTTCTTT
>few|TRBV11-1|TRBJ2-7|-
CASSLQGPEQYF
TGTGCCAGCAGCTTACAAGGGCCCGAGCAGTACTTC
>many|TRBV19|TRBJ2-7|-
CASSIGDSPYEQYF
TGTGCCAGTAGTATAGGTGACAGCCCATACGAGCAGTACTTC
>few|TRBV2|TRBJ2-7|TRBD2
CASSGGLAGRYEQYF
TGTGCCAGCAGTGGGGGACTAGCGGGAAGGTACGAGCAGTACTTC
>many|TRBV11-2|TRBJ1-3|TRBD1
CALRGPGNTIYF
TGTGCCTTAAGGGGGCCTGGAAACACCATATATTTT
>-|TRBV2|TRBJ2-2|-
CASSAAGLAGELFF
TGTGCCAGCAGTGCGGCGGGGCTGGCCGGGGAGCTGTTTTTT
>-|TRBV30|TRBJ2-7|TRBD1
CAWSSRDSYFYEQYF
TGTGCCTGGAGTAGCCGGGACAGTTACTTCTACGAGCAGTACTTC
>many|TRBV7-3|TRBJ1-2|-
CASSPYGDYGYTF
TGTGCCAGCAGCCCCTACGGGGACTATGGCTACACCTTC
>-|TRBV7-9|TRBJ2-2|-
CASSSRDFDTGELFF
TGTGCCAGCAGCTCCAGGGATTTTGACACCGGGGAGCTGTTTTTT
>once|TRBV5-4|TRBJ2-1|-
CASSSPSGLATYNEQFF
TGTGCCAGCAGCTCCCCGTCGGGGCTAGCGACCTACAATGAGCAGTTCTTC
>many|TRBV7-3|TRBJ2-3|-
CASSLQANSDTQYF
TGTGCCAGCAGCCTCCAGGCGAATTCAGATACGCAGTATTTT
>few|TRBV7-3|TRBJ1-2|TRBD1
CASSLKGAVGYTF
TGTGCCAGCAGCTTAAAGGGGGCCGTTGGCTACACCTTC
>many|TRBV7-2|TRBJ2-7|TRBD1
CASSFSGTGDTYEQYF
TGTGCCAGCAGCTTCTCCGGGACAGGGGACACCTACGAGCAGTACTTC
>many|TRBV4-1|TRBJ1-5|-
CASSQRVPDQPQHF
TGCGCCAGCAGCCAACGTGTCCCAGACCAGCCCCAGCATTTT